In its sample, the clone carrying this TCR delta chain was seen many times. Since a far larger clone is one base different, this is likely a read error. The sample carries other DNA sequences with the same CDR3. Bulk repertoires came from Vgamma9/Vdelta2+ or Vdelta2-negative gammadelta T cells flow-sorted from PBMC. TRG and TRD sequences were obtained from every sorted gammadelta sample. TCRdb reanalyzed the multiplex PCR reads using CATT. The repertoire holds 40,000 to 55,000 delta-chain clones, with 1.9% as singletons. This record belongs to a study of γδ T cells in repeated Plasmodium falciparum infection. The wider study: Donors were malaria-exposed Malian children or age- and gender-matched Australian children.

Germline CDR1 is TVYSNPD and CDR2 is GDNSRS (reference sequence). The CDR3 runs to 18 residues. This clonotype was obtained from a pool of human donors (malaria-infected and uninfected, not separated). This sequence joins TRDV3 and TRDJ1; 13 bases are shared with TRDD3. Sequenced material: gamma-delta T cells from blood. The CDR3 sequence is CAFRLHWGIREYTDKLIF. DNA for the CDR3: TGCGCCTTTAGACTCCACTGGGGGATACGGGAGTACACCGATAAACTCATCTTT.